This entry features one T cell receptor beta chain sequence. Antigen unknown. Sequencing used immunoSEQ multiplex PCR; TCRdb keeps in-frame clones, though not all of them. The sample consists of more than 300,000 clones, about 88% of them appearing once. The treatment: some 20 received Ad26.COV2.S at low or high dose, single or two shots; 5 received placebo; per-sample allocation not given. Collection of samples fell on day 63 after the first vaccine or placebo injection. The germline V gene encodes CDR1 SGHVS and CDR2 FNYEAQ. V was shortened by 4 bases and J by 0 bases, with 13 bases between the two germline ends. This CDR3 region has 17 residues. The data were obtained in a study of Ad26.COV2.S vaccination and SARS-CoV-2 variants. Study overall: Recipients of Ad26.COV2.S got it intramuscularly, once or twice 56 days apart. Overall study results and limits: Total responses of T cells may have been underestimated by the analyses of TCR breadth and depth. Reported findings describe substantial breadth in spike-specific CD8+ and CD4+ T cell responses following vaccination.

This sequence was found in a person between 18 and 60 years old who received the Ad26.COV2.S COVID-19 vaccine or a placebo. The chain recombines TRBV7-6 with TRBJ1-6; possibly TRBD1 for D (5 bases). Sequences were derived from peripheral blood, sampled in a trial of Ad26.COV2.S vaccine versus placebo. CDR3 sequence (DNA): TGTGCCAGCAGCTCGAGGACGGGGCCCTCCTATAATTCACCCCTCCACTTT. Translated, it gives CASSSRTGPSYNSPLHF.